This section outlines one T cell receptor beta chain sequence together with its context. The antigen is not known. The data derive from a study of T cell responses to AZD1222 COVID-19 vaccine. Study-wide results and caveats: Targeting of unmutated variant regions was reportedly seen in nearly half of spike-specific TCRs. The donors showed a predominance of white British ancestry and of females, with possible underestimation of clonal diversity. Two AZD1222 doses significantly raised spike-specific TCR breadth and depth over controls.

Samples with a second dose at about 4 or about 12 weeks were pooled together. Germline-derived CDR1 and CDR2 are LNHDA and SQIVND (reference sequence). The CDR3 sequence is 15 residues long. V lost 5 bases, J lost 4 bases, and 7 bases stayed unmatched. Sequenced by immunoSEQ multiplex PCR; TCRdb stores in-frame clones only, minus some. The sample shows 150,000 to 200,000 clones, almost 90% of them seen only once. The chain recombines TRBV19 with TRBJ1-4; 7 bases map to TRBD1. The clonotype comes from an adult who received the AZD1222 COVID-19 vaccine. Sequenced material: peripheral blood, taken 28 days after the second AZD1222 dose. The DNA of the CDR3 is TGTGCCAGTAGTCATTCAGGGGGACTTAATGAAAAACTGTTTTTT. This encodes CASSHSGGLNEKLFF.